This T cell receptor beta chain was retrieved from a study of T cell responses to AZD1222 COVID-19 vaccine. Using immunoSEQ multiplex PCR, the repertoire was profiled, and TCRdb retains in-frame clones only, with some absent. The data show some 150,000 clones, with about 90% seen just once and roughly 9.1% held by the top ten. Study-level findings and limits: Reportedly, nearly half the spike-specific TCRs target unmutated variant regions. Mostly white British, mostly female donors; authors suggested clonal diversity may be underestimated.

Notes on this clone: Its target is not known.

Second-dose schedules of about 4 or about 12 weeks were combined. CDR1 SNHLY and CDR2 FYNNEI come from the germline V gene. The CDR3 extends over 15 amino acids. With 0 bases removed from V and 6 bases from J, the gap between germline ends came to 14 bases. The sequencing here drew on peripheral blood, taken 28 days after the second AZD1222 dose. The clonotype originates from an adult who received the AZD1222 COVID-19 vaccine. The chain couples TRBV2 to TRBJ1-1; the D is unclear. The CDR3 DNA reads TGTGCCAGCAGTGAAGCGCCGGGGTCTTTCGCTGAAGCTTTCTTT. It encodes CASSEAPGSFAEAFF.